The text below deals with one T cell receptor (beta chain). TCRdb keeps only in-frame clones here, not all; method: immunoSEQ multiplex PCR. Among about 480,000 clones listed, about 91% were seen once. Germline trimming cut 2 bases from V and 5 bases from J; bases unmatched to any gene: 11. The CDR3 runs 18 residues. The germline CDR1 and CDR2 sequences are SGDLS and YYNGEE. Seattle researchers signed up patients amid active infection and tracked them longitudinally. This record comes from a study of blood T cell repertoires in COVID-19. Sequencing was done on a sample of peripheral blood. The V and J genes are TRBV9 and TRBJ2-4, with TRBD1 identical over 12 bases. The source is a man aged 18 to 29 with COVID-19, enrolled during active disease. The CDR3 DNA reads TGTGCCAGCAGCGTCAACCCCAGTGGGACAGGGGGCCAAAACATTCAGTACTTC. This encodes CASSVNPSGTGGQNIQYF.